A selection of T cell receptor beta chains follows, all from one sample in a study of blood T cell repertoires in COVID-19. TCRdb's copy holds only in-frame clones and misses some; the assay was immunoSEQ multiplex PCR. The sample has tens of thousands of clones; 75% to 95% are singletons. Source material: peripheral blood. Every receptor here comes from a man in his forties with acute or convalescent COVID-19. CDR3s include the opening cysteine and the closing phenylalanine or tryptophan. Each record gives: D gene, J gene, clone size, V gene, CDR3 protein, CDR3 DNA. A D gene is named only where the DNA matches it firmly. Where a row states a size, it is once, few, many or the class of an expanded clone; other rows omit it.

-	TRBJ2-6	-	TRBV4-3	CASSPGGAGGLSGANVLTF	TGCGCCAGCAGCCCGGGGGGGGCAGGGGGACTATCTGGGGCCAACGTCCTGACTTTC
TRBD1	TRBJ1-4	-	TRBV6-5	CASSSRGQGPEKLFF	TGTGCCAGCAGTTCCCGGGGACAGGGGCCGGAAAAACTGTTTTTT
TRBD2	TRBJ2-3	-	TRBV27	CASSFGRTSSTDTQYF	TGTGCCAGCAGTTTTGGGAGGACTAGCAGCACAGATACGCAGTATTTT
TRBD1	TRBJ1-1	-	TRBV29-1	CSVWTGQENTEAFF	TGCAGCGTTTGGACAGGGCAGGAGAACACTGAAGCTTTCTTT
-	TRBJ2-2	-	TRBV21-1	CASSKKVTNYTGELFF	TGTGCCAGCAGCAAAAAAGTTACTAACTACACCGGGGAGCTGTTTTTT
-	TRBJ2-1	few	TRBV20-1	CSAPGGEQFF	TGCAGTGCTCCCGGGGGTGAGCAGTTCTTC
-	TRBJ2-1	-	TRBV6-1	CASSEYRPGNEQFF	TGTGCCAGCAGTGAATACAGGCCCGGTAATGAGCAGTTCTTC
-	TRBJ2-7	-	TRBV5-4	CASSDQRGTYEQYF	TGTGCCAGCAGCGATCAAAGAGGCACCTACGAGCAGTACTTC
TRBD1	TRBJ2-7	few	TRBV10-3	CAISEGQGYEQYF	TGTGCCATCAGTGAAGGACAGGGGTACGAGCAGTACTTC
TRBD2	TRBJ2-7	-	TRBV6-5	CASRLAGVDEQYF	TGTGCCAGTAGACTAGCGGGAGTTGACGAGCAGTACTTC
TRBD2	TRBJ2-3	-	TRBV7-9	CASSLEAGGPWDTQYF	TGTGCCAGCAGCTTAGAAGCGGGAGGGCCATGGGATACGCAGTATTTT
-	TRBJ1-5	-	TRBV4-1	CASSQDLGGGGGRPQHF	TGCGCCAGCAGCCAAGATCTCGGCGGAGGGGGGGGTCGTCCCCAGCATTTT
-	TRBJ2-3	once	TRBV12-3/TRBV12-4	CASSFARDTQYF	TGTGCCAGCAGTTTTGCGCGAGATACGCAGTATTTT
-	TRBJ1-6	few	TRBV14	CASSQDGAGVSWNNSPLHF	TGTGCCAGCAGCCAAGACGGGGCAGGGGTATCGTGGAATAATTCACCCCTCCACTTT
-	TRBJ2-1	-	TRBV7-9	CASSLGGSLADSYNEQFF	TGTGCCAGCAGCTTAGGGGGCTCTTTGGCGGACTCCTACAATGAGCAGTTCTTC
TRBD1	TRBJ1-6	-	TRBV7-2	CASSLGDRRNSPLHF	TGTGCCAGCAGCTTAGGGGACAGGAGGAATTCACCCCTCCACTTT
TRBD1	TRBJ1-4	-	TRBV6-5	CASSYSTGDEKLFF	TGTGCCAGCAGTTACTCCACAGGGGATGAAAAACTGTTTTTT
-	TRBJ2-7	-	TRBV19	CASSSGPHALYEQYF	TGTGCCAGTAGTTCAGGGCCTCATGCCCTTTACGAGCAGTACTTC
-	TRBJ2-2	-	TRBV24-1	CATSDRGHTMNTGELFF	TGTGCCACCAGTGACAGGGGACATACCATGAACACCGGGGAGCTGTTTTTT
-	TRBJ1-1	-	TRBV25-1	CASSESGGATFF	TGTGCCAGCAGTGAATCGGGGGGGGCAACTTTCTTT
-	TRBJ1-4	-	TRBV10-1	CASSDRGFEEKLFF	TGCGCCAGCAGTGACAGGGGATTCGAGGAAAAACTGTTTTTT
-	TRBJ2-7	-	TRBV2	CASRQGYYEQYF	TGTGCCAGCAGACAGGGATACTACGAGCAGTACTTC
TRBD2	TRBJ2-7	-	TRBV6-2/TRBV6-3	CASSHPGLAGNEQYF	TGTGCCAGCAGTCACCCGGGACTAGCGGGTAATGAGCAGTACTTC
TRBD1	TRBJ2-1	medium-sized	TRBV6-4	CASSDGTGGDEQFF	TGTGCCAGCAGTGACGGGACAGGGGGCGATGAGCAGTTCTTC
-	TRBJ2-1	-	TRBV7-8	CASSLALGGNYNEQFF	TGTGCCAGCAGCTTAGCGCTCGGCGGGAACTACAATGAGCAGTTCTTC
TRBD2	TRBJ2-1	-	TRBV7-2	CASSLEGTSGDNEQFF	TGTGCCAGCAGCTTAGAGGGGACTAGCGGTGACAATGAGCAGTTCTTC
TRBD2	TRBJ2-1	-	TRBV5-1	CASSIGLANEQFF	TGCGCCAGCAGCATAGGACTAGCTAATGAGCAGTTCTTC
-	TRBJ1-1	once	TRBV30	CASGRDEAFF	TGTGCCTCGGGACGGGATGAAGCTTTCTTT
-	TRBJ2-3	once	TRBV10-2	CASSESGGWSTDTQYF	TGCGCCAGCAGTGAGTCAGGGGGATGGTCCACAGATACGCAGTATTTT
-	TRBJ2-1	-	TRBV9	CASSVVTSYNEQFF	TGTGCCAGCAGCGTAGTAACTTCCTACAATGAGCAGTTCTTC
TRBD1	TRBJ1-2	-	TRBV30	CAWSATGDGYTF	TGTGCCTGGAGTGCCACAGGGGATGGCTACACCTTC
TRBD1	TRBJ1-3	-	TRBV6-2/TRBV6-3	CASSQTGAASGNTIYF	TGTGCCAGCAGTCAGACAGGGGCGGCCTCTGGAAACACCATATATTTT
TRBD1	TRBJ1-2	-	TRBV27	CASSRSSDRGGYTF	TGTGCCAGCAGCCGCTCCTCAGACAGGGGAGGCTACACCTTC